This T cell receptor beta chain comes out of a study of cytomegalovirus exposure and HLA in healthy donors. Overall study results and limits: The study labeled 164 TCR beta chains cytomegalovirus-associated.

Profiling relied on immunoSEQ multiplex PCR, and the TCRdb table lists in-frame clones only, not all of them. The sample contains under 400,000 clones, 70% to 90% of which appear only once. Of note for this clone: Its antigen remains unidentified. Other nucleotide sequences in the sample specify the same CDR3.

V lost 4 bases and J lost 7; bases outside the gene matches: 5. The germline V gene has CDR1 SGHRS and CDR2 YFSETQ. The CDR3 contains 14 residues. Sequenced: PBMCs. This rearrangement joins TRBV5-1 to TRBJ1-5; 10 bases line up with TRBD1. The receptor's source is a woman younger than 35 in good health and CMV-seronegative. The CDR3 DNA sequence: TGCGCCAGCAGCCCGGACAGGGGGGGGCAGCCCCAGCATTTT. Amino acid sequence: CASSPDRGGQPQHF.